These 7 T cell receptor beta chains were all obtained from the same sample, sequenced in a study of T cells in Graves' hyperthyroidism and ophthalmopathy (dated by TCRdb to between 2018 and 2020). The library was prepared using multiplex PCR. For sequencing, an Illumina HiSeq 2000 was employed. Amplification of TCR beta CDR3 regions was carried out from RNA transcripts. The first round of RT-PCR for the TCR CDR3 was performed with the HTBI primer set and the Qiagen OneStep RT-PCR kit. TCRdb trimmed the raw reads at Q25, called clones with MiXCR and kept productive beta chains. CDR3 protein duplicates are merged, each entry listing the most common genes and DNA. The table for this sample lists about 400,000 distinct CDR3 sequences; about 15% of them were counted only once. The biggest ten clones account for 32% of the sample. The specimen sequenced was blood. Receptors originate from a woman aged 25 to 45 with Graves' hyperthyroidism.

This clonotype turned up a few times. The chain uses TRBV6-6 and TRBJ1-4; D may be TRBD1 (6 bases). This CDR3 has 17 residues. Trimming removed 0 bases from V and 2 bases from J, with 13 bases in between. Germline V gene sequence: CDR1 MNHNY, CDR2 SVGAGI (reference sequence). CDR3 in DNA: TGTGCCAGCAGTTACTCAGGGGGAGTAGAGACTAATGAAAAACTGTTTTTT. This translates into CASSYSGGVETNEKLFF.

This clonotype was picked up many times. The gene calls are TRBV27 and TRBJ1-5, with a possible D match to TRBD1 (6 bases). CDR1 and CDR2 (germline): MNHEY, SMNVEV (reference sequence). V was shortened by 3 bases and J by 9 bases, with 27 bases between the two germline ends. This CDR3 region has 18 residues. In DNA, the CDR3 is TGTGCCAGCAGTTTTCGCAACAGGGTCTCAAAACGGAAGTGGCCCCAGCATTTT. Amino acid sequence: CASSFRNRVSKRKWPQHF.

This clonotype was counted between two and nine times. The genes are TRBV25-1 and TRBJ1-4, with 9 positions matching TRBD1. Germline V gene data show CDR1 as MGHDK and CDR2 as SYGVNS. J was trimmed by 13 bases and V by 3 bases; bases with no gene match: 6. The CDR3 sequence is 13 residues long. The CDR3 nucleotides read TGTGCCAGCAGTGAGGCCGGACAGGGGATACTGTTTTTT. This gives the protein CASSEAGQGILFF.

There are many counts of this clonotype. This chain connects TRBV27 to TRBJ2-1, with 11 bases identical to TRBD1. The CDR3 is 16 amino acids. With 2 bases clipped from V and 8 bases from J, the junction kept 8 bases outside the gene matches. From germline, CDR1 is MNHEY and CDR2 SMNVEV (reference sequence). The CDR3 coding sequence is TGTGCCAGCAGTTTAATTCTGGACAGGGGGCGCGATGAGCAGTTCTTC. Translating it yields CASSLILDRGRDEQFF.

This clonotype has just a few counts. The chain joins TRBV4-1 to TRBJ2-5; the D gene is possibly TRBD1 (8 bases). V was trimmed by 4 bases and J by 5 bases, leaving 23 bases between them. Germline CDR1 MGHRA, CDR2 YSYEKL. The CDR3 length is 17 residues. The CDR3, as DNA: TGCGCCAGCAGCCGGGGATCCTCAGGACAGGGAGGGGAGACCCAGTACTTC. It specifies CASSRGSSGQGGETQYF.

In DNA, the CDR3 is TGTGCCAGCAGCAACCCCCAAGCAGGAAATTCACCCCTCCACTTT. Encoded protein: CASSNPQAGNSPLHF. V is TRBV5-5 and J is TRBJ1-6; D is ambiguous. The CDR3 has 15 residues. Trimming took off 4 bases at V and 7 bases at J, with 15 bases between the two ends. Germline V gene sequence: CDR1 SGHKS, CDR2 YYEKEE (reference sequence).

This clonotype was counted between two and nine times. The J gene is TRBJ2-5, the V gene TRBV10-3; 15 bases are shared with TRBD2. This CDR3 contains 16 residues. Germline V gene data show CDR1 as ENHRY and CDR2 as SYGVKD. V lost 4 bases and J lost 5; bases outside the gene matches: 5. The CDR3 DNA is TGTGCCATCAGTGCGGGACTAGCGGGAGGTACGGAGACCCAGTACTTC. Its protein product is CAISAGLAGGTETQYF.